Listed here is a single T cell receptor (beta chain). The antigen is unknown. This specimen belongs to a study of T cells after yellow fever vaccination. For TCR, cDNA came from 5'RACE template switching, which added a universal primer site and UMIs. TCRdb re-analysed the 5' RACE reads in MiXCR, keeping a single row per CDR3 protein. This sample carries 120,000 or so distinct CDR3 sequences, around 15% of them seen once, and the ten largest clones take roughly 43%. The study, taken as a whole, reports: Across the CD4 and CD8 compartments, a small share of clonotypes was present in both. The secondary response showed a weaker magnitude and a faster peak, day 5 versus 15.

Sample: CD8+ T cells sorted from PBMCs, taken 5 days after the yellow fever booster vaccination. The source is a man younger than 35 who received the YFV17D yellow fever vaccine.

CDR3 protein: CASSLGAWGQVNEKLFF. DNA of the CDR3: TGTGCCAGCAGCTTAGGTGCGTGGGGACAAGTTAATGAAAAACTGTTTTTT. This chain links TRBV7-9 with TRBJ1-4, with TRBD1 as a possible D gene (6 bases). V shed 1 base and J shed 4 bases, with 16 bases lying between them. In germline, CDR1 is SEHNR, CDR2 FQNEAQ (reference sequence). This CDR3 region has 17 residues.